A selection of T cell receptor beta chains follows, all from one sample in a study of cytomegalovirus exposure and HLA in healthy donors. Method: immunoSEQ multiplex PCR; TCRdb's copy keeps in-frame clones and lacks some. The table shows roughly 220,000 clones, with roughly 84% occurring only once. Sequences were obtained from PBMCs. The source of these receptors is a man in his fifties in good health and CMV-seronegative. Both conserved end residues are trimmed from each CDR3. A D gene is named only where the DNA matches it firmly.

j_gene,d_gene,v_gene,CDR3aa
TRBJ1-5,TRBD1,TRBV28,ASSSRDRKSNQPQH
TRBJ2-7,-,TRBV27,ASRRGGSSYEQY
TRBJ2-7,-,TRBV18,ASSPPRGTDLYEQY
TRBJ1-6,-,TRBV27,ASSQINSPLH
TRBJ2-7,-,TRBV28,ASSRAYEQY
TRBJ1-1,-,TRBV5-6,ASKIDRSAEAF
TRBJ1-1,-,TRBV18,ASSPLGGGRGMFTEAF
TRBJ1-1,-,TRBV30,AWSRQGPGNTEAF
TRBJ1-6,-,TRBV6-1,ASSEAGPSRGGGSLH
TRBJ1-3,TRBD1,TRBV15,ATSRDATGGNTIY
TRBJ2-7,-,TRBV2,ASTLYYEQY
TRBJ1-2,-,TRBV9,ASSLTGDGYT
TRBJ2-1,TRBD2,TRBV6-6,ASNQREGREQF
TRBJ1-1,TRBD1,TRBV6-5,ASSLRNRGNTEAF
TRBJ2-3,TRBD2,TRBV2,ASSRLAGADTQY
TRBJ1-5,-,TRBV30,AWSETRAQPQH
TRBJ2-7,-,TRBV25-1,ASSEQGSYEQY
TRBJ2-2,TRBD2,TRBV5-1,ASSFGVAGSGELF
TRBJ2-2,TRBD2,TRBV15,ATSGRASGSTGELF
TRBJ2-3,-,TRBV11-2,ATGSDTQY
TRBJ1-1,-,TRBV4-2,ASSQDITVNTEAF
TRBJ2-7,-,TRBV4-1,ASSQATSPTLTYEQY
TRBJ1-5,TRBD1,TRBV5-1,ASSAGQGNQPQH
TRBJ2-2,TRBD1,TRBV7-8,ASSPRTGNTGELF
TRBJ2-2,-,TRBV18,ASSPGSTGELF
TRBJ2-7,-,TRBV2,ASKAPNRPYEQY